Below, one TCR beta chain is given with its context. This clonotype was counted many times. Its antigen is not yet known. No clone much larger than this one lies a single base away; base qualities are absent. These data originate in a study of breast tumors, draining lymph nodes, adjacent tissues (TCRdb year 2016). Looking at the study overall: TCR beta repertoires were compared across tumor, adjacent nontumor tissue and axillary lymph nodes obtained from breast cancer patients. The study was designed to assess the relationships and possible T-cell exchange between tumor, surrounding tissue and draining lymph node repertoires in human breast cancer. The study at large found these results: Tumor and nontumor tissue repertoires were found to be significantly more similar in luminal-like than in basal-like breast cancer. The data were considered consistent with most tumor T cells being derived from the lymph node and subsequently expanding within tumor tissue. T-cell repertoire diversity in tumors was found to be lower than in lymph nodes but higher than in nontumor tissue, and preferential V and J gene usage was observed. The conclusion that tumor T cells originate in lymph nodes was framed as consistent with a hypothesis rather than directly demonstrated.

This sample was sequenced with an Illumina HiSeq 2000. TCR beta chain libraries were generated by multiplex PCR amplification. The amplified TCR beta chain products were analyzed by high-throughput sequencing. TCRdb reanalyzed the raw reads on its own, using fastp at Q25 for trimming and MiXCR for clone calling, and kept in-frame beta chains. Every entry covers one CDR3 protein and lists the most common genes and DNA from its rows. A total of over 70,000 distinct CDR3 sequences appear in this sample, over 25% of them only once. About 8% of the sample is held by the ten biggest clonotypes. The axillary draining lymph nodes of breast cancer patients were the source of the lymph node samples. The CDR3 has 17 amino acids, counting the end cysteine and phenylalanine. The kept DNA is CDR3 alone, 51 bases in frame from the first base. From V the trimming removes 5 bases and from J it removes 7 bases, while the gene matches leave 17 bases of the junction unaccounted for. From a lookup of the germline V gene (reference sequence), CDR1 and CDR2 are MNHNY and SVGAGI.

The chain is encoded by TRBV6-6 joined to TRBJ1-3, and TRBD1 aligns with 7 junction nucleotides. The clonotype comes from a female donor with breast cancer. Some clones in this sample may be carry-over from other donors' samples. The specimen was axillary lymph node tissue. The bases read TGTGCCAGCAGTCACCGTGAGGGACAGCGTCTTGGGAACACCATATATTTT. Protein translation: CASSHREGQRLGNTIYF.